The present T cell receptor (beta chain) was sequenced within a study of OX40 agonist ivuxolimab in advanced cancers. Across the study: Ivuxolimab, an antibody acting as an agonist of OX40 (CD134), was used to treat patients.

Patients were ruled out by autoimmune disease history or systemic immunosuppression. This table comes from immunoSEQ multiplex PCR, and its TCRdb copy is limited to in-frame clones, with some not included. In the table there are just over 90,000 clones, approximately 94% of which are singletons. CDR1 MNHNY and CDR2 SVGAGI come from the germline V gene (reference sequence). The CDR3 runs 13 residues. The V gene lost 6 bases and the J gene lost 0 bases, with 6 bases spanning the gap. The clonotype originates from an adult with an advanced solid tumor such as melanoma, head and neck, liver or kidney cancer. V and J are TRBV6-6 and TRBJ1-5; unclear D gene. The sample in question was CD4+ or CD8+ T cells sorted from blood, obtained in a trial of the OX40 agonist ivuxolimab. CDR3 loop: CASSQISNQPQHF. In DNA, the CDR3 is TGTGCCAGCAGCCAAATTAGCAATCAGCCCCAGCATTTT.